The sequence of this T cell receptor beta chain was determined in a study of identical twins. There are many counts of this clonotype. Its antigen is unknown. CDR3 length equals 15 residues. The germline V gene has CDR1 SNHLY and CDR2 FYNNEI. J was trimmed by 3 bases and V by 3 bases; bases with no gene match: 6. The study's findings and limits: Fewer insertions were carried by abundant cord blood beta clonotypes, but none was seen in memory repertoires. The analysis was cross-sectional rather than longitudinal within donors. Excess low generation probability was seen in twin-shared out-of-frame alpha sequences.

Addition of a universal primer site occurred through template switching, and cDNA carried unique molecular identifiers. From the 5' RACE reads, TCRdb called clonotypes with MiXCR, one entry per CDR3 protein. The table lists around 280,000 distinct CDR3 sequences, about 8.9% of them singletons. This sample also appeared in a second study, on yellow fever vaccine responses in identical twins.

Input material: memory (CD45RO+) T cells sorted from blood. The chain is built from TRBV2 and TRBJ2-3; 7 bases match TRBD1. The sequence came from a woman aged 18-29 years in good health. The DNA for the CDR3 is TGTGCCAGCAGTGACTGGACAGGAGAAACAGATACGCAGTATTTT. The encoded protein is CASSDWTGETDTQYF. Variable domain in full (rest from reference TRBV2 and TRBJ2-3): EPEVTQTPSHQVTQMGQEVILRCVPISNHLYFYWYRQILGQKVEFLVSFYNNEISEKSEIFDDQFSVERPDGSNFTLKIRSTKLEDSAMYFCASSDWTGETDTQYFGPGTRLTVL.